Listed here are 19 T cell receptor beta chains from one sample, sequenced in a study of human T cells and chemical hapten exposure. TCRdb processed the RACE reads anew with MiXCR; each CDR3 protein has one entry. Of roughly 75,000 distinct CDR3 sequences listed, around 9.4% are singletons. The sample's time point: healthy volunteer bleed at 6 weeks. The study extracted total RNA from unfractionated whole blood. Material for sequencing was whole blood. These receptors were taken from a female donor in good health. Some clones in this sample may be carry-over from other donors' samples.

This clonotype was counted a single time. A much larger clone lies one base from this, so it may be a read error. The chain joins TRBV5-1 to TRBJ1-5; D is unresolved. The CDR3 runs to 16 residues. CDR1 is SGHRS, CDR2 YFSETQ, per germline. Trimming left V 0 bases short and J 0 bases short, with 10 bases between. DNA for the CDR3: TGCGCCAGCAGCTTGGCGAGGGCCTATAGCAATCAGCCCCAGCATTTT. Its translation is CASSLARAYSNQPQHF.

This clonotype was detected ten times or more. This chain links TRBV7-2 with TRBJ1-5; the D is unclear. Trimming pared 1 base from V and 1 base from J, leaving 14 bases between. Germline V lookup: CDR1 SGHTA, CDR2 FQGNSA. The CDR3 length is 17 residues. The CDR3 loop reads CASSLVPLSRSNQPQHF. The CDR3 coding sequence is TGTGCCAGCAGCTTAGTCCCGCTCTCCCGAAGCAATCAGCCCCAGCATTTT.

The rearrangement joins TRBV27 to TRBJ2-1; 7 bases fit TRBD2. The CDR3 spans 16 residues. Per the germline V gene, CDR1 is MNHEY and CDR2 is SMNVEV (reference sequence). V gave up 4 bases and J gave up 10 bases; unmatched junction bases: 16. CDR3 nucleotide sequence: TGTGCCAGCAGTTCCCGCCGAGCGGGGCTAGCAGGGGAGCAGTTCTTC. Protein sequence: CASSSRRAGLAGEQFF.

V gene TRBV12-3 or TRBV12-4 combines with J gene TRBJ2-7; D uncertain. The CDR3 length is 11 residues. V was trimmed by 5 bases and J by 6 bases, leaving 8 bases between them. CDR3 residues: CASSLRSEQYF. CDR3 coding DNA: TGTGCCAGCAGTCTTCGGAGCGAGCAGTACTTC.

This clonotype occurred many times. The J gene is TRBJ1-5, the V gene TRBV20-1; 7 bases align to TRBD1. J was trimmed by 0 bases and V by 5 bases; bases with no gene match: 10. CDR1 is DFQATT, CDR2 SNEGSKA, per germline (reference sequence). The CDR3 is made up of 16 amino acids. The CDR3 is CSALVPGGYSNQPQHF. The CDR3 DNA follows: TGCAGTGCTTTGGTTCCAGGGGGATATAGCAATCAGCCCCAGCATTTT.

This clonotype was counted only a few times. The chain has TRBV5-1 and TRBJ2-5; D is uncertain. Germline V lookup: CDR1 SGHRS, CDR2 YFSETQ. CDR3 length: 14 amino acids. V shed 2 bases and J shed 0 bases, with 8 bases lying between them. The CDR3 sequence: CASSFSSNQETQYF. CDR3 sequence (DNA): TGCGCCAGCAGCTTCAGCTCAAACCAAGAGACCCAGTACTTC.

J is TRBJ2-7 and V is TRBV7-2; 7 bases are a match to TRBD1. The trim removed 0 bases at V and 4 bases at J, leaving 6 bases unmatched. The CDR3 loop spans 15 amino acids. CDR1 SGHTA and CDR2 FQGNSA come from the germline V gene. The CDR3: CASSLAYGRGYEQYF. Written as DNA, the CDR3 is TGTGCCAGCAGCTTAGCGTACGGCAGGGGGTACGAGCAGTACTTC.

Note on this clonotype: This could be a read error, since a much larger clone is one nucleotide away. The chain joins TRBV7-6 to TRBJ2-7; TRBD2 matches at 9 bases. Germline-derived CDR1 and CDR2 are SGHVS and FNYEAQ. The CDR3 contains 14 residues. The CDR3 sequence: CASSLESGGYVQYF. In DNA, the CDR3 is TGTGCCAGCAGCTTAGAAAGCGGGGGGTACGTGCAGTACTTC. The full variable domain, in which reference TRBV7-6 and TRBJ2-7 provide the parts outside the CDR3, is GAGVSQSPRYKVTKRGQDVALRCDPISGHVSLYWYRQALGQGPEFLTYFNYEAQQDKSGLPNDRFSAERPEGSISTLTIQRTEQRDSAMYRCASSLESGGYVQYFGPGTRLTVT.

The sample holds a few counts of this clonotype. The chain carries TRBV2 and TRBJ2-3; 7 bases fit TRBD2. Trimming at V came to 1 base and at J to 0 bases, leaving 4 bases not matched to a gene. This CDR3 contains 16 residues. Germline V gene data show CDR1 as SNHLY and CDR2 as FYNNEI. The CDR3 spells CASSEEAGLSTDTQYF. The CDR3 coding sequence is TGTGCCAGCAGTGAAGAAGCGGGACTTAGCACAGATACGCAGTATTTT.

Only a few counts were recorded for this clonotype. The chain has TRBV29-1 and TRBJ1-1; D is unresolved. This CDR3 spans 13 amino acids. V was shortened by 3 bases and J by 1 base, with 9 bases between the two germline ends. Per the germline V gene, CDR1 is SQVTM and CDR2 is ANQGSEA. The CDR3 DNA is TGCAGCGTTGACGGACGGCCGAACACTGAAGCTTTCTTT. Its protein product is CSVDGRPNTEAFF. Filled out from reference TRBV29-1 and TRBJ1-1, the complete variable domain reads SAVISQKPSRDICQRGTSLTIQCQVDSQVTMMFWYRQQPGQSLTLIATANQGSEATYESGFVIDKFPISRPNLTFSTLTVSNMSPEDSSIYLCSVDGRPNTEAFFGQGTRLTVV.

This clonotype was counted many times. V gene TRBV6-5 combines with J gene TRBJ1-1; D may be TRBD1 (5 bases). This CDR3 is 13 amino acids long. Per germline, CDR1 MNHEY and CDR2 SVGAGI. Trimming removed 4 bases from V and 11 bases from J, with 17 bases in between. The CDR3 here is CASSWRGARWAFF. The CDR3 DNA is TGTGCCAGCAGTTGGAGAGGGGCTAGATGGGCTTTCTTT.

The gene calls are TRBV10-3 and TRBJ1-2; D is perhaps TRBD1 (6 bases). This CDR3 is 13 amino acids long. From germline, CDR1 is ENHRY and CDR2 SYGVKD. Between the trimmed V and J ends, which lost 6 bases and 6 bases, there was a span of 14 bases. The CDR3 DNA reads TGTGCCATCAGGGAACAGGGTCTGGATGGCTACACCTTC. Translated, it gives CAIREQGLDGYTF.

This clonotype has a handful of counts. The J gene is TRBJ2-6, the V gene TRBV6-6; the D is unclear. There are 16 residues in the CDR3. The V and J ends lost 4 bases and 5 bases respectively, with 15 bases between them. Germline CDR1 reads MNHNY; CDR2 reads SVGAGI (reference sequence). The CDR3, as DNA: TGTGCCAGCAGTTGGAATCAGGTGGCTAGGGCCAACGTCCTGACTTTC. Translating gives CASSWNQVARANVLTF.

In its sample, this clonotype was seen many times. This chain uses TRBV28 with TRBJ1-5, with a possible D match to TRBD1 (6 bases). The CDR3 runs to 13 residues. Trimming shortened V by 1 base and J by 6 bases, and 7 bases separated the two germline ends. Germline CDR1 is MDHEN and CDR2 is SYDVKM. The CDR3 here is CASSLYRAQPQHF. The CDR3 DNA sequence: TGTGCCAGCAGTTTATACAGGGCTCAGCCCCAGCATTTT.

This clonotype turned up a few times. The rearrangement links TRBV28 to TRBJ2-7; TRBD2 is a possible D gene (6 bases). Germline CDR1 reads MDHEN; CDR2 reads SYDVKM. CDR3 length equals 15 residues. Trimming left V 6 bases short and J 4 bases short, with 19 bases between. The CDR3 here is CASSLSGSSVYEQYF. The CDR3 DNA is TGTGCCAGCAGCCTGAGCGGGTCCTCCGTTTACGAGCAGTACTTC. The whole variable domain, filled in from reference TRBV28 and TRBJ2-7, reads DVKVTQSSRYLVKRTGEKVFLECVQDMDHENMFWYRQDPGLGLRLIYFSYDVKMKEKGDIPEGYSVSREKKERFSLILESASTNQTSMYLCASSLSGSSVYEQYFGPGTRLTVT.

This clonotype was detected only a few times. A read error is possible here, since a much larger clone lies one base away. This chain connects TRBV27 to TRBJ1-6; D unresolved. This CDR3 is 14 amino acids long. Germline CDR1 reads MNHEY; CDR2 reads SMNVEV (reference sequence). Here the CDR3 reads CASSLNGRNSSLHF. The DNA for the CDR3 is TGTGCCAGCAGTTTAAACGGGAGAAATTCATCCCTCCACTTT.

Concerning this clonotype: A much larger clonotype is one base distant, so this may be a read error. The chain carries TRBV4-2 and TRBJ2-7, with D tentatively TRBD1 or TRBD2 (5 bases each). V was pared by 0 bases and J by 5 bases, with 11 bases between. The germline CDR1 and CDR2 sequences are LGHNA and YNFKEQ. This CDR3 region has 14 residues. CDR3 protein: CASSQDRGTDEQYF. CDR3 coding DNA: TGTGCCAGCAGCCAAGATCGGGGCACCGACGAGCAGTACTTC.

This clonotype showed up many times. J is TRBJ1-2 and V is TRBV13; D unclear. The CDR3 is 14 amino acids. V lost 0 bases to trimming and J lost 4 bases, with 9 bases between them. CDR1 is PRHDT, CDR2 FYEKMQ, per germline (reference sequence). The CDR3 coding sequence is TGTGCCAGCAGCTTAGGTGGACGGTCCTATGGCTACACCTTC. It codes for CASSLGGRSYGYTF.

This clonotype was seen more than once but under ten times. The V and J genes are TRBV7-9 and TRBJ1-1, with D possibly being TRBD1 (6 bases). Germline CDR1 and CDR2: SEHNR and FQNEAQ (reference sequence). V gave up 1 base and J gave up 2 bases, with 14 bases separating them. The CDR3 loop spans 16 amino acids. As DNA, the CDR3 is TGTGCCAGCAGCTTAGTAAGGACAGCCACCAACACTGAAGCTTTCTTT. Its protein is CASSLVRTATNTEAFF.